The present T cell receptor (beta chain) was sequenced within a study of OX40 agonist ivuxolimab in advanced cancers. About the study: Intravenous ivuxolimab at 0.01 to 10 mg/kg was given to patients every 2 weeks. Of the patients, three showed partial responses, one with hepatocellular carcinoma and two with cutaneous melanoma.

Germline V gene lookup returns CDR1 GTSNPN and CDR2 SVGIG (reference sequence). The CDR3 has 14 residues. Trimming removed 2 bases from V and 2 bases from J, with 10 bases in between. Libraries were prepared by immunoSEQ multiplex PCR; TCRdb keeps only in-frame clonotypes and omits some of them. The sample shows fewer than 85,000 clones, roughly 84% of them seen only once. The rearrangement joins TRBV30 to TRBJ1-5, with a possible D match to TRBD1 (6 bases). The input for sequencing was CD4+ or CD8+ T cells sorted from blood, taken in a trial of the OX40 agonist ivuxolimab. The sequence came from an adult with an advanced solid tumor such as melanoma, head and neck, liver or kidney cancer. The CDR3 DNA sequence: TGTGCCTGGAGTAAGGACAGCGGCAATCAGCCCCAGCATTTT. Translation: CAWSKDSGNQPQHF.